Listed here are 17 T cell receptor beta chains from one sample, sequenced in a study of Graves' ophthalmopathy and Graves' hyperthyroidism. Scientists amplified the TCR beta CDR3 regions from RNA transcripts. A first-round RT-PCR used HTBI primers, followed by a second-round multiplex PCR. In TCRdb, the multiplex PCR reads were re-called with MiXCR into one record per CDR3 protein. Of around 1.1 million distinct CDR3 sequences in the sample, about 35% were seen once. The sequenced sample was peripheral blood or thyroid tissue (not recorded which). The receptors come from an adult man with Graves' hyperthyroidism.

This sequence joins TRBV7-9 and TRBJ2-7, with unresolved D. This CDR3 is built from 12 residues. The ends were cut back, 5 bases at V and 4 bases at J, with 9 bases in the middle. Germline V gene sequence: CDR1 SEHNR, CDR2 FQNEAQ (reference sequence). The CDR3, as DNA: TGTGCCAGCAGCGGGATTCAGTACGAGCAGTACTTC. Its translation is CASSGIQYEQYF.

V usage is TRBV11-3 and J usage is TRBJ1-5, with D maybe TRBD1 (6 bases). The CDR3 runs to 15 residues. Germline V gene data show CDR1 as SGHNT and CDR2 as YENEEA. V lost 1 base and J 11 bases, leaving 18 bases between the germline ends. The CDR3 DNA reads TGTGCCAGCAGCTTAGGGCGGGGGGGCGAAGAGACCCAGCATTTT. This translates into CASSLGRGGEETQHF.

The chain couples TRBV7-9 to TRBJ2-7; the match to TRBD1 covers 7 bases. The CDR3 length is 16 residues. The germline V gene encodes CDR1 SEHNR and CDR2 FQNEAQ (reference sequence). Trimming took 3 bases from V and 3 from J; bases not matched to a gene: 11. CDR3 sequence reads: CASSLRRSRQGYEQYF. Here the CDR3 DNA reads TGTGCCAGCAGCTTGAGAAGGTCCCGACAGGGCTACGAGCAGTACTTC. Full variable domain (outside the CDR3, taken from reference TRBV7-9 and TRBJ2-7): DTGVSQNPRHKITKRGQNVTFRCDPISEHNRLYWYRQTLGQGPEFLTYFQNEAQLEKSRLLSDRFSAERPKGSFSTLEIQRTEQGDSAMYLCASSLRRSRQGYEQYFGPGTRLTVT.

There are many counts of this clonotype. The chain joins TRBV5-8 to TRBJ2-7; D may match TRBD1 or TRBD2 (6 bases each). Trimming took 6 bases from V and 7 from J, leaving 23 bases between them. The CDR3 is 15 residues long. Per germline, CDR1 SGHTS and CDR2 YDEGEE. The CDR3 DNA is TGTGCCAGCAATCGAGCCAACAGGGCGGAGGGAGAGCAGTACTTC. Translation gives CASNRANRAEGEQYF.

This clonotype has ten or more counts. The J gene is TRBJ2-6, the V gene TRBV7-6; D is uncertain. The V gene's germline CDR1 is SGHVS and CDR2 FNYEAQ. The ends were cut back, 6 bases at V and 0 bases at J, with 9 bases in the middle. The CDR3 loop spans 15 amino acids. The CDR3 DNA reads as TGTGCCAGCAGACCCCTGTACTCTGGGGCCAACGTCCTGACTTTC. Its protein product is CASRPLYSGANVLTF.

The chain carries TRBV5-1 and TRBJ1-1; D possibly corresponds to TRBD1 (6 bases). This CDR3 contains 15 residues. Germline loops: CDR1 SGHRS, CDR2 YFSETQ. Trimming left V 1 base short and J 3 bases short, with 13 bases between. CDR3 DNA: TGCGCCAGCAGCTTGAGTCAGGGGTCGGACACTGAAGCTTTCTTT. Translated: CASSLSQGSDTEAFF.

The V and J genes are TRBV15 and TRBJ2-7; 9 nucleotides match TRBD1. This CDR3 region has 13 residues. The ends lost 8 bases at V and 3 bases at J; junction bases unmatched: 5. Germline CDR1 and CDR2: LNHNV and YYDKDF (reference sequence). The CDR3 nucleotides read TGTGCCACCCAGGACAGGGGCGGCTACGAGCAGTACTTC. It specifies CATQDRGGYEQYF.

The V call is TRBV20-1, the J call TRBJ2-7; D is possibly TRBD1 or TRBD2 (5 bases each). The germline CDR1 and CDR2 sequences are DFQATT and SNEGSKA (reference sequence). V shed 5 bases and J shed 3 bases, with 11 bases lying between them. The CDR3 sequence is 12 residues long. CDR3: CSAGDGYYEQYF. CDR3 nucleotides: TGCAGTGCTGGGGACGGATACTACGAGCAGTACTTC.

DNA for the CDR3: TGTGCCAGCAGCTTATTCAGGGGGCGCGGGAATGAGCAGTTCTTC. Amino acid sequence: CASSLFRGRGNEQFF. The chain combines TRBV7-6 with TRBJ2-1; the match to TRBD1 covers 8 bases. The CDR3 has 15 amino acids. Germline V lookup: CDR1 SGHVS, CDR2 FNYEAQ. Germline trimming cut 2 bases from V and 7 bases from J; bases unmatched to any gene: 7.

CDR3 bases: TGTGCCACCCGTGGACTACAGGGTATCGACACTGAAGCTTTCTTT. Encoded protein: CATRGLQGIDTEAFF. The chain carries TRBV10-3 and TRBJ1-1, with D perhaps TRBD1 (6 bases). CDR3 length: 15 amino acids. V lost 10 bases, J lost 3 bases, and 21 bases lay in between. The germline V gene encodes CDR1 ENHRY and CDR2 SYGVKD.

The chain joins TRBV5-8 to TRBJ1-5; unclear D gene. The CDR3 runs to 12 residues. Germline V gene lookup returns CDR1 SGHTS and CDR2 YDEGEE. V was pared by 7 bases and J by 4 bases, with 9 bases between. The CDR3 reads CASFLGNQPQHF. In DNA, the CDR3 is TGTGCCAGCTTTTTGGGGAATCAGCCCCAGCATTTT.

This clonotype was seen many times. This chain uses TRBV12-3 or TRBV12-4 with TRBJ2-7; D remains ambiguous. This CDR3 has 12 amino acids. V was trimmed by 6 bases and J by 3 bases, leaving 9 bases between them. CDR3 DNA: TGTGCCAGCAGCCCCACCGTCTACGAGCAGTACTTC. It codes for CASSPTVYEQYF.

Details on this clonotype: No conserved phenylalanine or tryptophan ends this CDR3, so it is likely a read error. It is unclear where the CDR3 begins or ends on the DNA, so no DNA is shown, and the CDR3 is as TCRdb lists it. This chain joins TRBV11-2 and TRBJ2-5. The CDR3 is 9 residues long, ends included. Per germline, CDR1 SGHAT and CDR2 FQNNGV. The CDR3 reads CASSLREYT.

The chain carries TRBV7-2 and TRBJ2-2; D is unclear. The CDR3 extends over 18 amino acids. Trimming cost V 2 bases and J 6 bases, with 22 bases left between them. CDR1 and CDR2 from the germline V gene are SGHTA and FQGNSA. CDR3 in DNA: TGTGCCAGCAGCTTAATGCTTGGGGTTTTGGTTTCGGCCGGGGAGCTGTTTTTT. Translating gives CASSLMLGVLVSAGELFF.

At least ten counts were recorded for this clonotype. This chain uses TRBV5-1 with TRBJ2-5; D uncertain. V lost 5 bases to trimming and J lost 4 bases, with 9 bases between them. Germline assignment: CDR1 SGHRS and CDR2 YFSETQ. The CDR3 extends over 12 amino acids. The CDR3 sequence is CASREPGETQYF. DNA of the CDR3: TGCGCCAGCAGAGAGCCTGGAGAGACCCAGTACTTC.

For this clonotype: Likely a read error: the CDR3 ends without its conserved phenylalanine or tryptophan. No DNA is shown, since the ends of the CDR3 on it are uncertain; the CDR3 is the one TCRdb lists. The rearrangement links TRBV25-1 to TRBJ1-4; the tabulated D call, TRBD1, remains unverified against the DNA. The CDR3 is made up of 9 amino acids, end residues included. Germline V gene lookup returns CDR1 MGHDK and CDR2 SYGVNS. CDR3 residues: CASSGVLWG.

This clonotype was seen a few times. V usage is TRBV18 and J usage is TRBJ1-1; D ambiguous. Germline-derived CDR1 and CDR2 are KGHSH and LQKENI. CDR3 length equals 14 residues. Trimming took off 3 bases at V and 8 bases at J, with 16 bases between the two ends. CDR3 residues: CASSPQDSSLEAFF. CDR3 in DNA: TGTGCCAGCTCACCTCAGGATTCTTCCCTCGAAGCTTTCTTT.